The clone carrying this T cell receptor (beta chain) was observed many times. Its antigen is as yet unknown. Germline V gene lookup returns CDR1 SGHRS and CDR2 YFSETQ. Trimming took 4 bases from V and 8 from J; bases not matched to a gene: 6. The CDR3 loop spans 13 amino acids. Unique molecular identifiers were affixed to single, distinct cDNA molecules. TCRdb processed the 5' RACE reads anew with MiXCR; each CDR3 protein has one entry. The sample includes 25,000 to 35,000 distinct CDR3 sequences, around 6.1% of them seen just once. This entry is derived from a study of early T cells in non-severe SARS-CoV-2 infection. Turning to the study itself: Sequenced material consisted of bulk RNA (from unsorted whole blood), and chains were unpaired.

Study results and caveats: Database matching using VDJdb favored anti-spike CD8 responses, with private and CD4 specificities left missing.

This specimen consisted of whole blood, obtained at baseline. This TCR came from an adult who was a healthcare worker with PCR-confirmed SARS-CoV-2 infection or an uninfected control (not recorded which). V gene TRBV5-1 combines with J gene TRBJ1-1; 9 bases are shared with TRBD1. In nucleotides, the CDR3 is TGCGCCAGCAGCAGGGACAGGGAGAAAGAAGCTTTCTTT. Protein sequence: CASSRDREKEAFF. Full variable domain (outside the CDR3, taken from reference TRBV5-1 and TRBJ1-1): KAGVTQTPRYLIKTRGQQVTLSCSPISGHRSVSWYQQTPGQGLQFLFEYFSETQRNKGNFPGRFSGRQFSNSRSEMNVSTLELGDSALYLCASSRDREKEAFFGQGTRLTVV.